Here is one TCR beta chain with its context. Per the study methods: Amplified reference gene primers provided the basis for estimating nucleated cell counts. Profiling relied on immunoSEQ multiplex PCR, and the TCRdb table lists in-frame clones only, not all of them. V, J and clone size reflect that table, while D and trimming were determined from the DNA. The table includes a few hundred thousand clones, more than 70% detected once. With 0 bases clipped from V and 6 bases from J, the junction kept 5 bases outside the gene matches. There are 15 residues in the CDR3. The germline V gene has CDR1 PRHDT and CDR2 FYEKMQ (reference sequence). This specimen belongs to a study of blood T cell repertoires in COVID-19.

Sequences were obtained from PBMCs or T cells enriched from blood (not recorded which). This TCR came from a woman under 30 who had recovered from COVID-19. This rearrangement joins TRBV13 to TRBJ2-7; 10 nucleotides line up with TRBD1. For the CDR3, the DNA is TGTGCCAGCAGCTTAGGAAGGACAGGGGGAATCGAGCAGTACTTC. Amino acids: CASSLGRTGGIEQYF.